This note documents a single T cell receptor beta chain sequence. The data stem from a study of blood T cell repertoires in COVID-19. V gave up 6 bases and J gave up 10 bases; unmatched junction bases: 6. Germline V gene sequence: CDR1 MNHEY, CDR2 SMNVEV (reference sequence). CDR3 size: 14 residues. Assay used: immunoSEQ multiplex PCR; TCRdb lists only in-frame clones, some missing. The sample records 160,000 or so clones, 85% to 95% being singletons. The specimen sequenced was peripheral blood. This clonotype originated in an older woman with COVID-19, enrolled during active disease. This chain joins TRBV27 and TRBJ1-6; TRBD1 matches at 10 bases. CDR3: CASSLRQGASPLHF. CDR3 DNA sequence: TGTGCCAGCAGCCTGCGACAGGGGGCCTCACCCCTCCACTTT.